Presented here are 24 T cell receptor beta chains from one specimen sequenced in a study of cytomegalovirus exposure and HLA in healthy donors. The PCR ran on 60 Vbeta and 13 Jbeta primers. Generated by immunoSEQ multiplex PCR, the TCRdb table keeps only in-frame clones and is missing some. The sample yields approximately 140,000 clones, 88% seen once. The sample was PBMCs. These receptors were taken from a middle-aged woman in good health and CMV-seronegative.

The V gene is TRBV12-5, the J gene TRBJ2-3, with a possible D match to TRBD2 (6 bases). Germline CDR1 LGHNT, CDR2 FRNRAP. The CDR3 is 16 residues long. The V and J ends lost 0 bases and 2 bases respectively, with 12 bases between them. CDR3 sequence (DNA): TGTGCTAGTGGTTTGGTAATTGGAGGGACCACAGATACGCAGTATTTT. It yields the protein CASGLVIGGTTDTQYF.

The chain joins TRBV6-5 to TRBJ2-5; D not certain. V was cut by 0 bases and J by 8 bases, with 4 bases left in between. The length of the CDR3 is 11 residues. Germline CDR1 and CDR2: MNHEY and SVGAGI. This CDR3 is CASSYSRTQYF. Written as DNA, the CDR3 is TGTGCCAGCAGTTACTCGCGTACCCAGTACTTC.

This clone was detected only once. This chain links TRBV7-3 with TRBJ2-2; D not certain. The CDR3 extends over 14 amino acids. CDR1 SGHTA and CDR2 FQGTGA come from the germline V gene. The ends were cut back, 6 bases at V and 4 bases at J, with 12 bases in the middle. CDR3 amino acids: CASSPPLSTGELFF. The CDR3 DNA sequence: TGTGCCAGCAGTCCTCCGCTAAGCACCGGGGAGCTGTTTTTT.

V and J are TRBV28 and TRBJ1-5, with D perhaps matching TRBD1 (6 bases). The germline V and J ends were trimmed by 10 bases and 1 base, with 14 bases remaining between them. CDR1 and CDR2 (germline): MDHEN, SYDVKM. The CDR3 length is 14 residues. CDR3 nucleotides: TGTGCCACACAGGGCGGGTTGAGCAATCAGCCCCAGCATTTT. As protein: CATQGGLSNQPQHF.

The V and J genes are TRBV6-1 and TRBJ1-4; D is unclear. The germline V gene encodes CDR1 MNHNS and CDR2 SASEGT. The CDR3 covers 13 residues. V was clipped by 1 base and J by 6 bases, with 6 bases between them. The CDR3 here is CASSEVADEKLFF. CDR3 DNA: TGTGCCAGCAGTGAAGTTGCGGATGAAAAACTGTTTTTT.

V and J are TRBV28 and TRBJ2-2; maybe TRBD2 (6 bases). V was pared by 7 bases and J by 0 bases, with 12 bases between. Germline CDR1 is MDHEN and CDR2 is SYDVKM. The CDR3 consists of 15 residues. The CDR3 protein is CASTLGGSNTGELFF. Written as DNA, the CDR3 is TGTGCCAGCACCTTGGGAGGCTCGAACACCGGGGAGCTGTTTTTT. Looking up the rest from reference TRBV28 and TRBJ2-2 gives the full variable domain: DVKVTQSSRYLVKRTGEKVFLECVQDMDHENMFWYRQDPGLGLRLIYFSYDVKMKEKGDIPEGYSVSREKKERFSLILESASTNQTSMYLCASTLGGSNTGELFFGEGSRLTVL.

The genes are TRBV18 and TRBJ2-4, with TRBD1 matching 7 bases. V dropped 5 bases and J dropped 0; count of bases not matched to a gene: 13. This CDR3 region has 18 residues. Germline V CDR1 and CDR2: KGHSH, LQKENI. CDR3 nucleotide sequence: TGTGCCAGCTCATCTCCTTTCCGGGACAGATTAGCCAAAAACATTCAGTACTTC. This translates into CASSSPFRDRLAKNIQYF.

The DNA for the CDR3 is TGTGCCAGCAGAACTGGCGGGAGGGATTACAATGAGCAGTTCTTC. As protein: CASRTGGRDYNEQFF. The V and J genes are TRBV6-1 and TRBJ2-1, with 9 bases aligning to TRBD2. This CDR3 has 15 amino acids. With 6 bases clipped from V and 4 bases from J, the junction kept 7 bases outside the gene matches. The germline gives CDR1 MNHNS, CDR2 SASEGT.

The V gene is TRBV10-3, the J gene TRBJ2-3, with 10 bases aligning to TRBD2. Germline CDR1 is ENHRY and CDR2 is SYGVKD. V shed 6 bases, J shed 0 bases, and the junction held 0 bases outside the gene matches. The CDR3 runs 14 residues. The CDR3 DNA follows: TGTGCCATCAGACTAGCGGGGAGCACAGATACGCAGTATTTT. This sequence encodes CAIRLAGSTDTQYF.

The J gene is TRBJ1-2, the V gene TRBV28; D unclear. V lost 2 bases and J 3 bases, leaving 7 bases between the germline ends. Germline V gene data show CDR1 as MDHEN and CDR2 as SYDVKM. This CDR3 is built from 13 residues. The CDR3 region is CASSLLGDYGYTF. The DNA of the CDR3 is TGTGCCAGCAGTTTACTGGGCGACTATGGCTACACCTTC.

This rearrangement joins TRBV4-1 to TRBJ2-7; 7 positions match TRBD2. The V segment lost 2 bases and the J segment 1 base; nucleotides outside the gene matches: 5. Germline-derived CDR1 and CDR2 are MGHRA and YSYEKL. The CDR3 spans 15 residues. In DNA, the CDR3 is TGCGCCAGCAGCCAAACGGGAGGCCATTCCTACGAGCAGTACTTC. Translating gives CASSQTGGHSYEQYF.

The chain carries TRBV9 and TRBJ1-6; the D gene is possibly TRBD1 (5 bases). V lost 1 base and J 6 bases, leaving 17 bases between the germline ends. Looked up from germline, CDR1 is SGDLS and CDR2 is YYNGEE. This CDR3 contains 17 residues. The CDR3 here is CASSVPHRQGPNSPLHF. In DNA form, the CDR3 reads TGTGCCAGCAGCGTACCCCACCGGCAGGGTCCTAATTCACCCCTCCACTTT.

The chain employs TRBV4-1 and TRBJ2-3; 7 bases align to TRBD2. V lost 2 bases and J lost 0; bases outside the gene matches: 5. The length of the CDR3 is 16 residues. CDR1 and CDR2 (germline): MGHRA, YSYEKL. CDR3 region: CASSQTVLASTDTQYF. In DNA, the CDR3 is TGCGCCAGCAGCCAAACAGTACTAGCGAGCACAGATACGCAGTATTTT.

The chain has TRBV6-5 and TRBJ2-2, with a possible D match to TRBD2 (6 bases). The V end lost 5 bases, the J end lost 1 base, and 11 bases lay between the germline ends. The CDR3 is 15 amino acids. Germline lookup yields CDR1 MNHEY and CDR2 SVGAGI. The CDR3 is CASSLVAVNTGELFF. For the CDR3, the DNA is TGTGCCAGCAGTCTAGTAGCGGTGAACACCGGGGAGCTGTTTTTT.

This clone was counted a single time. The rearrangement uses TRBV5-1 and TRBJ2-7; 8 bases are a match to TRBD1. This CDR3 is built from 14 residues. Germline V gene sequence: CDR1 SGHRS, CDR2 YFSETQ. After removal of 0 bases from V and 4 bases from J, the junction contained 3 bases not matched to a gene. CDR3 sequence reads: CASSLEGQGYEQYF. CDR3 in DNA: TGCGCCAGCAGCTTGGAAGGACAGGGTTACGAGCAGTACTTC.

This chain uses TRBV5-1 with TRBJ2-3; TRBD2 matches 11 bases. The CDR3 extends over 16 amino acids. The V gene end was trimmed by 0 bases and the J gene end by 1 base; junction bases not matched to a gene: 1. Germline lookup yields CDR1 SGHRS and CDR2 YFSETQ. The CDR3 bases are TGCGCCAGCAGCTTGGAACTAGCGGGAGGCACAGATACGCAGTATTTT. Its translation is CASSLELAGGTDTQYF. Complete variable domain (other parts from reference TRBV5-1 and TRBJ2-3): KAGVTQTPRYLIKTRGQQVTLSCSPISGHRSVSWYQQTPGQGLQFLFEYFSETQRNKGNFPGRFSGRQFSNSRSEMNVSTLELGDSALYLCASSLELAGGTDTQYFGPGTRLTVL.

This chain connects TRBV6-1 to TRBJ1-1; no definite D call. The CDR3 is made up of 15 amino acids. V was trimmed by 1 base and J by 0 bases, leaving 9 bases between them. Germline V gene data show CDR1 as MNHNS and CDR2 as SASEGT. For the CDR3, the DNA is TGTGCCAGCAGTGAAGTAGAGGGTATGAACACTGAAGCTTTCTTT. Amino acids: CASSEVEGMNTEAFF.

As to this clone: The junction shows a germline mismatch at one end, possibly a read error. Other nucleotide sequences in the sample specify the same CDR3. The chain uses TRBV5-6 and TRBJ1-1, with D perhaps TRBD1 (5 bases). The germline V gene has CDR1 SGHDT and CDR2 YYEEEE. The CDR3 extends over 13 amino acids. For the CDR3, the DNA is TGTGCCAGCACCGAGCAGGGAAACACTGAGGCTTTCTTT. It encodes CASTEQGNTEAFF.

The chain carries TRBV7-9 and TRBJ1-2; 10 bases align to TRBD1. The CDR3 is 13 amino acids. V dropped 8 bases and J dropped 4; count of bases not matched to a gene: 4. Germline-derived CDR1 and CDR2 are SEHNR and FQNEAQ (reference sequence). The CDR3 bases are TGTGCCAGCCGGGACAGGGGCCTCTATGGCTACACCTTC. Its protein product is CASRDRGLYGYTF.

The J gene is TRBJ1-5, the V gene TRBV28; 8 bases match TRBD1. The trim removed 2 bases at V and 6 bases at J, leaving 12 bases unmatched. Germline-derived CDR1 and CDR2 are MDHEN and SYDVKM. The CDR3 spans 17 residues. The CDR3 bases are TGTGCCAGCAGTTTAGGTTGGGGGACAGGATTAACTCAGCCCCAGCATTTT. This gives the protein CASSLGWGTGLTQPQHF.

The sample holds one count of this clone. The rearrangement links TRBV5-1 to TRBJ2-5; D call uncertain. CDR1 and CDR2 from the germline V gene are SGHRS and YFSETQ. V was trimmed by 0 bases and J by 2 bases, leaving 5 bases between them. There are 13 residues in the CDR3. CDR3 region: CASSLERQETQYF. CDR3 DNA: TGCGCCAGCAGCTTGGAGAGACAAGAGACCCAGTACTTC.

The chain employs TRBV7-9 and TRBJ1-1; the match to TRBD1 covers 9 bases. CDR1 is SEHNR, CDR2 FQNEAQ, per germline (reference sequence). J gave up 4 bases and V 1 base, and 10 bases lay outside the gene matches. The length of the CDR3 is 17 residues. The CDR3 protein is CASSLVRQGVLRTEAFF. The CDR3 coding sequence is TGTGCCAGCAGCTTAGTTAGACAGGGGGTCTTGCGCACTGAAGCTTTCTTT.

The DNA for the CDR3 is TGCGCCAGCAGCCAAGATCTTCGACCCCAAGGGGCGGATGAGCAGTTCTTC. Residues: CASSQDLRPQGADEQFF. The V gene is TRBV4-3, the J gene TRBJ2-1, with TRBD1 as a possible D gene (5 bases). The CDR3 spans 17 residues. The germline V and J ends were trimmed by 0 bases and 8 bases, with 20 bases remaining between them. Per germline, CDR1 LGHNA and CDR2 YSLEER.

The sample holds a few counts of this clone. This rearrangement joins TRBV7-9 to TRBJ1-1; a weak D match, TRBD1 (6 bases). The CDR3 consists of 16 residues. The V and J ends lost 4 bases and 1 base respectively, with 16 bases between them. Germline V gene lookup returns CDR1 SEHNR and CDR2 FQNEAQ (reference sequence). The CDR3 here is CASSSPRQATNTEAFF. The DNA for the CDR3 is TGTGCCAGCAGCTCCCCACGACAGGCAACGAACACTGAAGCTTTCTTT.